The entry below describes one T cell receptor (beta chain). The data stem from a study of blood T cell repertoires in COVID-19. Overall study context: Sites in the United States, Italy and Spain provided acute and convalescent COVID-19 samples. T cells, B-cell-depleted T cells, or PBMCs provided the cDNA or gDNA that served as material.

Authors' analysis steps: How many nucleated cells were present was estimated from reference gene primer amplification. Clones were sequenced by immunoSEQ multiplex PCR, and TCRdb holds only the in-frame ones, with some missing. The D gene and trimming were derived from the DNA, and the V and J assignments and clone size from that table. Found here are nearly 110,000 clones, around 90% of them singletons; the top ten hold less than 1.5%. Germline CDR1 reads GTSNPN; CDR2 reads SVGIG (reference sequence). CDR3 size: 15 residues. The V and J ends lost 5 bases and 2 bases, in that order; junction bases with no gene match: 11.

Sample: peripheral blood. The chain employs TRBV30 and TRBJ2-7; 8 bases are shared with TRBD2. This sequence originates from a woman between 25 and 40 years old with acute or convalescent COVID-19. The CDR3 DNA sequence: TGTGCCTGGGGTAAAGGGACTAGAAGTCCCTACGAGCAGTACTTC. It codes for CAWGKGTRSPYEQYF.